What follows describes a single T cell receptor (beta chain). The entry originates in a study of shared clonotypes between healthy human individuals. Assay: immunoSEQ multiplex PCR; the TCRdb copy retains only in-frame clones and omits some. The data show roughly 2,500,000 clones, with roughly 93% seen just once and around 0.4% held by the top ten. The clonotype comes from a man aged 18 to 30 in good health. Some clones in this sample may be carry-over from other donors' samples. Sample: naive CD4+ T cells from PBMCs. Sample subset: CD45RA+ positively selected.

The chain's CDR3 is CASTFEGGNTIYF. In DNA form, the CDR3 reads TGCGCCAGCACCTTTGAAGGAGGAAACACCATATATTTT. The rearrangement uses TRBV5-1 and TRBJ1-3; D is uncertain. CDR1 is SGHRS and CDR2 is YFSETQ in the germline V gene. The CDR3 sequence is 13 residues long. Trimming left V 6 bases short and J 4 bases short, with 11 bases between.